The 5 T cell receptor beta chains below all came from one sample that was sequenced in a study of CD8 T cells in ankylosing spondylitis. Findings of the study overall: One TCR beta motif, made up of under ten highly homologous variants, appeared characteristic of ankylosing spondylitis blood.

One entry per CDR3 protein, called by TCRdb with MiXCR from the 5' RACE reads. The table has 700,000 to 850,000 distinct CDR3 sequences, 10% to 15% seen once. These receptors' targets are unknown. Sequencing was done on a sample of blood, either unsorted or a sorted T cell fraction (not recorded which). The receptors here all came from a male donor with ankylosing spondylitis.

The chain joins TRBV3-1 to TRBJ2-1; no definite D call. Trimming took off 4 bases at V and 10 bases at J, with 14 bases between the two ends. In germline, CDR1 is LGHDT, CDR2 YNNKEL (reference sequence). This CDR3 spans 13 amino acids. The DNA for the CDR3 is TGTGCCAGCAGCCTTCGAGCCCAACTGGAGCAGTTCTTC. Protein product: CASSLRAQLEQFF.

V usage is TRBV27 and J usage is TRBJ1-1, with D perhaps matching TRBD1 (5 bases). The CDR3 spans 17 residues. The V end lost 6 bases, the J end lost 1 base, and 21 bases lay between the germline ends. Germline CDR1 and CDR2: MNHEY and SMNVEV (reference sequence). CDR3 in DNA: TGTGCCAGCAGAGTAGGGGCGATATCCTTAGGGAACACTGAAGCTTTCTTT. It specifies CASRVGAISLGNTEAFF.

This clonotype came up a few times. The J gene is TRBJ1-1, the V gene TRBV7-2; TRBD1 matches at 8 bases. Germline CDR1 reads SGHTA; CDR2 reads FQGNSA. The CDR3 is made up of 14 amino acids. V lost 7 bases, J lost 6 bases, and 10 bases stayed unmatched. CDR3 in DNA: TGTGCCAGCATCGAGGACAGGGCTTTTTCTGAAGCTTTCTTT. Protein sequence: CASIEDRAFSEAFF.

The J gene is TRBJ1-1, the V gene TRBV12-3 or TRBV12-4; 7 bases match TRBD1. The CDR3 runs to 16 residues. Trimming cost V 0 bases and J 3 bases; bases outside gene matches: 7. CDR3 coding DNA: TGTGCCAGCAGTTTAGCGCTTCGGACAGGAGACACTGAAGCTTTCTTT. Translated: CASSLALRTGDTEAFF.

This chain links TRBV20-1 with TRBJ1-6; a weak D match, TRBD1 (5 bases). The germline V and J ends were trimmed by 0 bases and 10 bases, with 13 bases remaining between them. Looked up from germline, CDR1 is DFQATT and CDR2 is SNEGSKA (reference sequence). The CDR3 contains 14 residues. For the CDR3, the DNA is TGCAGTGCTAGAGATAGCAGGGATGGGTCACCCCTCCACTTT. Protein: CSARDSRDGSPLHF.